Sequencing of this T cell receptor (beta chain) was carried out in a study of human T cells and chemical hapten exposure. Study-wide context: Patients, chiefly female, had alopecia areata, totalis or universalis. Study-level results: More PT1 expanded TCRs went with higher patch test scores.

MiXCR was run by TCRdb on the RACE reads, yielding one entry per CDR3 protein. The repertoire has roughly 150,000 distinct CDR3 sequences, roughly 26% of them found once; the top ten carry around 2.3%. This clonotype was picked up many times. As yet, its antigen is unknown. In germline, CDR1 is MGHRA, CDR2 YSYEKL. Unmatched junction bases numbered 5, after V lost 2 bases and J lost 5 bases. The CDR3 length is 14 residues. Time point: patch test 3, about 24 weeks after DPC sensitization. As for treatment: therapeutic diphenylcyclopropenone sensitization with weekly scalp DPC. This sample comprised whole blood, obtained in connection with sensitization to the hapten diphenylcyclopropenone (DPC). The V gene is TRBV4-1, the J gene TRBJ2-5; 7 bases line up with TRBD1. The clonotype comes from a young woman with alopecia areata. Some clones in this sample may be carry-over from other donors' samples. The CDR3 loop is CASSQQTGLETQYF. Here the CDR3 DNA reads TGCGCCAGCAGCCAACAGACAGGGTTGGAGACCCAGTACTTC.